Detailed here is one TCR delta chain. As yet, its antigen is unknown. This DNA's translation differs at residue 6 from TCRdb's protein, which comes from a much larger clone; a read error is likely, and the protein shown is translated from the DNA. TCRdb re-called the multiplex PCR reads using CATT. The sample has about 93,000 delta-chain clones; over 0.9% are singletons. This sample was taken from a study of γδ T cells in repeated Plasmodium falciparum infection. Study as a whole: Donors were malaria-exposed Malian children or age- and gender-matched Australian children. General observations from the study: Donors in Mali lived in a small rural village, largely one ethnic group.

Vgamma9/Vdelta2+ and Vdelta2-negative gammadelta T cells were flow-sorted from PBMC for bulk sequencing. This CDR3 is 22 amino acids long. V lost 1 base, J lost 2 bases, and 25 bases stayed unmatched. Germline CDR1 is TSWWSYY and CDR2 is QGS. Sequencing was done on a sample of gamma-delta T cells from blood. The gene calls are TRDV1 and TRDJ1, with 7 bases that match TRDD2. TCRdb supplies no J gene; here it was assigned by aligning the nucleotide sequence to germline. This clonotype originated in a pool of human donors (malaria-infected and uninfected, not separated). The CDR3 nucleotides read TGTGCTCTTGGGGAACCCTCTTCCTATCGGTCGCTTATGGGTCCCCCTACCGATAAACTCATCTTT. Amino acids: CALGEPSSYRSLMGPPTDKLIF.